This T cell receptor beta chain appears in the sequencing data of a study of technical replicates of blood from a few donors. Profiled with immunoSEQ multiplex PCR; TCRdb holds only in-frame clones, not every one. The sample consists of tens of thousands of clones, more than 85% of them appearing once. Looked up from germline, CDR1 is PRHDT and CDR2 is FYEKMQ (reference sequence). V gave up 3 bases and J gave up 0 bases, with 6 bases separating them. This CDR3 is built from 13 residues. This clonotype was sampled from a human donor in good health. Some clones in this sample may be carry-over from other donors' samples. The V call is TRBV13, the J call TRBJ2-7; D may be TRBD2 (5 bases). Material: PBMCs. DNA for the CDR3: TGTGCCAGCAGCTTTGGGAGCTCCTACGAGCAGTACTTC. Translated: CASSFGSSYEQYF.